The entry that follows covers one T cell receptor (beta chain) sequence. Germline V lookup: CDR1 KGHSH, CDR2 LQKENI. Germline trimming cut 3 bases from V and 6 bases from J; bases unmatched to any gene: 7. This CDR3 is 14 amino acids long. This record comes from a study of blood T cell repertoires in COVID-19. For the study at large: The cDNA or gDNA used as material had been derived from T cells, B-cell-depleted T cells, or PBMCs.

Which cohort a participant joined came from the clinical history participants gave. Exposed enrollees had met someone with a PCR-confirmed or clinician-diagnosed COVID-19 case at some point within the 2 weeks before study entry. The assay was immunoSEQ multiplex PCR, and TCRdb's table has in-frame clones only and misses some. The table lists approximately 340,000 clones, roughly nine tenths of them singletons. The chain combines TRBV18 with TRBJ2-7; 8 bases are a match to TRBD1. The TCR originated in a woman aged 40 to 55 who had been exposed to COVID-19. Specimen: PBMCs or T cells enriched from blood (not recorded which). The CDR3 protein is CASSPLGQALEQYF. The CDR3, as DNA: TGTGCCAGCTCACCCCTGGGACAGGCACTCGAGCAGTACTTC. Full variable domain (remainder filled in from reference TRBV18 and TRBJ2-7): NAGVMQNPRHLVRRRGQEARLRCSPMKGHSHVYWYRQLPEEGLKFMVYLQKENIIDESGMPKERFSAEFPKEGPSILRIQQVVRGDSAAYFCASSPLGQALEQYFGPGTRLTVT.